This entry lists 19 T cell receptor beta chains sequenced from one sample in a study of lymphopenia after photon versus proton radiotherapy. The table came from immunoSEQ multiplex PCR; TCRdb's copy has only in-frame clones and leaves some out. The table records approximately 53,000 clones, under 95% of them present only once. Sequenced here: peripheral blood, sampled from a patient treated with photon-based radiotherapy. These receptors all come from a middle-aged woman with cholangiocarcinoma.

The rearrangement uses TRBV6-1 and TRBJ2-7; 7 nucleotides agree with TRBD1. The germline gives CDR1 MNHNS, CDR2 SASEGT. The CDR3 sequence is 12 residues long. The V segment lost 10 bases and the J segment 4 bases; nucleotides outside the gene matches: 7. Here the CDR3 reads CATSPGGYEQYF. CDR3 coding DNA: TGTGCCACCTCGCCAGGGGGTTACGAGCAGTACTTC.

In its sample, this clone was seen a few times. The genes are TRBV6-1 and TRBJ1-1, with D uncertain. The germline gives CDR1 MNHNS, CDR2 SASEGT. The CDR3 length is 13 residues. V dropped 0 bases and J dropped 5 bases, with 7 bases sitting between them. Here the CDR3 reads CASSEASVTEAFF. In DNA, the CDR3 is TGTGCCAGCAGTGAAGCGTCAGTAACTGAAGCTTTCTTT.

The chain has TRBV5-1 and TRBJ1-1; D remains ambiguous. V gave up 0 bases and J gave up 1 base, with 10 bases separating them. This CDR3 region has 15 residues. Germline V gene lookup returns CDR1 SGHRS and CDR2 YFSETQ. CDR3 region: CASSLGGMGNTEAFF. CDR3 DNA sequence: TGCGCCAGCAGCTTGGGAGGAATGGGGAACACTGAAGCTTTCTTT.

This CDR3 reads CASSPGPGLAGGETQYF. The CDR3 DNA follows: TGTGCCAGCAGCCCTGGCCCGGGACTAGCGGGAGGAGAGACCCAGTACTTC. The chain carries TRBV7-2 and TRBJ2-5, with 15 bases that match TRBD2. The CDR3 extends over 17 amino acids. Germline CDR1 SGHTA, CDR2 FQGNSA. V shed 5 bases and J 4 bases; nucleotides not matched to a gene: 8.

V usage is TRBV23-1 and J usage is TRBJ2-7; 11 nucleotides match TRBD2. TRBV23-1 belongs to the ORF category, with a function that is uncertain. The CDR3 covers 16 residues. Trimming cost V 2 bases and J 3 bases; bases outside gene matches: 6. CDR3 DNA sequence: TGCGCCAGCAGTCAACGACTAGCGGGGAATCTCTACGAGCAGTACTTC. Its translation: CASSQRLAGNLYEQYF.

V and J are TRBV19 and TRBJ1-2, with unresolved D. In germline, CDR1 is LNHDA, CDR2 SQIVND (reference sequence). The length of the CDR3 is 11 residues. The V end lost 11 bases, the J end lost 2 bases, and 9 bases lay between the germline ends. The CDR3 sequence: CAVYSNYGYTF. CDR3 nucleotide sequence: TGTGCCGTTTACTCGAACTATGGCTACACCTTC.

As regards this clone: At one of its ends the junction is not consistent with the germline gene, which may arise from a read error. The chain uses TRBV7-9 and TRBJ2-7, with TRBD1 matching over 8 bases. Germline CDR1 is SEHNR and CDR2 is FQNEAQ (reference sequence). The CDR3 length is 13 residues. In nucleotides, the CDR3 is TGTGCTAGCAGTCCTACGACAGGGGTCGAGCAGTACTTC. Translation gives CASSPTTGVEQYF.

The V gene is TRBV27, the J gene TRBJ2-1, with D possibly being TRBD1 or TRBD2 (6 bases each). The CDR3 sequence is 18 residues long. CDR1 and CDR2 from the germline V gene are MNHEY and SMNVEV (reference sequence). The ends were cut back, 5 bases at V and 4 bases at J, with 24 bases in the middle. The CDR3 DNA is TGTGCCAGCAGTATTCAATGGGGGGCTATGGGAAAATACAATGAGCAGTTCTTC. It is translated as CASSIQWGAMGKYNEQFF.

This chain connects TRBV19 to TRBJ2-5; 15 bases fit TRBD2. Losses at the gene ends were 5 bases for V and 4 bases for J; bases not matched to a gene: 5. CDR1 and CDR2 from the germline V gene are LNHDA and SQIVND (reference sequence). The CDR3 totals 16 residues. The CDR3 loop reads CASSAPGLAGGETQYF. CDR3 nucleotides: TGTGCCAGTAGTGCCCCGGGACTAGCGGGGGGAGAGACCCAGTACTTC.

The chain has TRBV11-3 and TRBJ2-2; 7 bases line up with TRBD1. The CDR3 runs 15 residues. The V gene end was trimmed by 3 bases and the J gene end by 3 bases; junction bases not matched to a gene: 4. The germline V gene encodes CDR1 SGHNT and CDR2 YENEEA. The CDR3 nucleotides read TGTGCCAGCAGCTTCGGTCAGGGGGACACCGGGGAGCTGTTTTTT. Amino acid sequence: CASSFGQGDTGELFF.

V is TRBV7-2 and J is TRBJ2-3; TRBD2 matches at 8 bases. The germline gives CDR1 SGHTA, CDR2 FQGNSA. The J segment lost 2 bases and the V segment lost 4 bases, leaving 5 bases of the junction unmatched. This CDR3 region has 15 residues. The CDR3 DNA reads as TGTGCCAGCAGCTCCTTAGCGGGATTCACAGATACGCAGTATTTT. Its protein product is CASSSLAGFTDTQYF.

This chain joins TRBV9 and TRBJ2-1; D is possibly TRBD1 (6 bases). Germline V CDR1 and CDR2: SGDLS, YYNGEE. V was clipped by 3 bases and J by 0 bases, with 7 bases between them. This CDR3 has 14 amino acids. The CDR3 loop is CASSATGSYNEQFF. Here the CDR3 DNA reads TGTGCCAGCAGCGCGACAGGCTCCTACAATGAGCAGTTCTTC.

This clone was seen only a few times. The chain has TRBV28 and TRBJ2-7, with TRBD2 matching 9 bases. Germline lookup yields CDR1 MDHEN and CDR2 SYDVKM. The CDR3 loop spans 18 amino acids. V lost 10 bases to trimming and J lost 1 base; unmatched junction nucleotides: 20. This CDR3 is CATLTRASGIPGSYEQYF. The CDR3 DNA sequence: TGTGCCACCCTGACGAGGGCTAGCGGGATCCCCGGGTCCTACGAGCAGTACTTC.

The chain couples TRBV4-1 to TRBJ1-1; D is possibly TRBD1 (5 bases). The CDR3 runs to 15 residues. From germline, CDR1 is MGHRA and CDR2 YSYEKL. V lost 0 bases and J lost 1, with 9 bases in between. Here the CDR3 reads CASSQDRGGNTEAFF. CDR3 DNA sequence: TGCGCCAGCAGCCAAGATAGGGGTGGGAACACTGAAGCTTTCTTT.

CDR3 sequence: CASSQVSSRGPAKNIQYF. The CDR3 nucleotides read TGCGCCAGCAGCCAAGTGAGCTCCAGGGGGCCCGCCAAAAACATTCAGTACTTC. The chain couples TRBV4-1 to TRBJ2-4; TRBD1 matches at 8 bases. CDR1 and CDR2 from the germline V gene are MGHRA and YSYEKL. The V gene end was trimmed by 1 base and the J gene end by 1 base; junction bases not matched to a gene: 9. The CDR3 has 18 residues.

This chain links TRBV7-9 with TRBJ1-6, with D unresolved. V was clipped by 4 bases and J by 7 bases, with 14 bases between them. The length of the CDR3 is 15 residues. Germline CDR1 SEHNR, CDR2 FQNEAQ (reference sequence). The CDR3 reads CASSSPDLPNSPLHF. DNA for the CDR3: TGTGCCAGCAGCTCACCGGACCTGCCCAATTCACCCCTCCACTTT. The complete variable domain, with remaining parts taken from reference TRBV7-9 and TRBJ1-6, reads DTGVSQNPRHKITKRGQNVTFRCDPISEHNRLYWYRQTLGQGPEFLTYFQNEAQLEKSRLLSDRFSAERPKGSFSTLEIQRTEQGDSAMYLCASSSPDLPNSPLHFGNGTRLTVT.

The chain is built from TRBV7-2 and TRBJ2-2; D may be TRBD1 (6 bases). V lost 6 bases to trimming and J lost 1 base, with 12 bases between them. This CDR3 comprises 15 residues. Germline lookup yields CDR1 SGHTA and CDR2 FQGNSA. The CDR3 DNA reads as TGTGCCAGCAGTCAAGGGGGACGGAACACCGGGGAGCTGTTTTTT. As protein: CASSQGGRNTGELFF.

The rearrangement uses TRBV11-3 and TRBJ2-3; D is perhaps TRBD2 (5 bases). The V end was cut by 6 bases, the J end by 2 bases, with 6 bases between. The CDR3 sequence is 12 residues long. Looked up from germline, CDR1 is SGHNT and CDR2 is YENEEA. CDR3 protein: CASRGDTDTQYF. CDR3 in DNA: TGTGCCAGCAGGGGAGACACAGATACGCAGTATTTT. The full variable domain, completed using reference TRBV11-3 and TRBJ2-3, is EAGVVQSPRYKIIEKKQPVAFWCNPISGHNTLYWYLQNLGQGPELLIRYENEEAVDDSQLPKDRFSAERLKGVDSTLKIQPAELGDSAVYLCASRGDTDTQYFGPGTRLTVL.

V usage is TRBV23-1 and J usage is TRBJ1-6; D gene uncertain. Being an ORF, TRBV23-1 has a function that is uncertain. The V end was cut by 2 bases, the J end by 8 bases, with 16 bases between. This CDR3 spans 16 amino acids. CDR3 protein: CASSQRGGRPHSPLHF. In nucleotides, the CDR3 is TGCGCCAGCAGTCAACGTGGAGGGAGGCCACATTCACCCCTCCACTTT.